The clone carrying this T cell receptor beta chain was counted a few times. Antigen unknown. This entry is derived from a study of blood T cells in healthy people across ages. Findings and caveats of the study: Compared with aged donors, long-lived donors showed fewer expanded clones, suggesting selection.

Trimming took 4 bases from V and 3 from J, leaving 9 bases between them. The CDR3 runs 13 residues. Germline V gives CDR1 LNHDA, CDR2 SQIVND (reference sequence). It was with a sample-barcoded 5' primer and a J-beta primer mix that a second PCR of about 7 to 12 cycles was run. Every cDNA was tagged by a template-switch adaptor with 12 random nucleotides. TCRdb itself ran the 5' RACE reads through MiXCR, one entry per CDR3 protein. The table includes 800,000 to 950,000 distinct CDR3 sequences, around 34% detected once. The rearrangement links TRBV19 to TRBJ1-2; D uncertain. This TCR was sampled from a man younger than 30 in good health. The sample was blood. The CDR3 DNA reads as TGTGCCAGTAGTAAGGACCGTTACTATGGCTACACCTTC. This sequence encodes CASSKDRYYGYTF.